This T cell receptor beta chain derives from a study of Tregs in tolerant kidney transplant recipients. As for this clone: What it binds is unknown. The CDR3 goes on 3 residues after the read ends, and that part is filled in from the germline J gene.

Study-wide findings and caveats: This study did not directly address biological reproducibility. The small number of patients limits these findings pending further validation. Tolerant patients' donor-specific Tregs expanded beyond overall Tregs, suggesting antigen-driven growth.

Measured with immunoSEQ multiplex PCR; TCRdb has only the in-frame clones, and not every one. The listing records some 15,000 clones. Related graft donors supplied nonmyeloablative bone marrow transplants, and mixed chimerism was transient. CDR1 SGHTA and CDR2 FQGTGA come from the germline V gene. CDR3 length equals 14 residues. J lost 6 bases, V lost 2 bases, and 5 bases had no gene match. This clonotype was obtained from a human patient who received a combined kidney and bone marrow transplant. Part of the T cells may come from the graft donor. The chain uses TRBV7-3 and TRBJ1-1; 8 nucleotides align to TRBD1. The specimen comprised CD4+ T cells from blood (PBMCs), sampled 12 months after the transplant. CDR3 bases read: TGTGCCAGCAGCTTACGACAGGGGAGCTCTGAA. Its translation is CASSLRQGSSE. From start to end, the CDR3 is CASSLRQGSSEAFF.